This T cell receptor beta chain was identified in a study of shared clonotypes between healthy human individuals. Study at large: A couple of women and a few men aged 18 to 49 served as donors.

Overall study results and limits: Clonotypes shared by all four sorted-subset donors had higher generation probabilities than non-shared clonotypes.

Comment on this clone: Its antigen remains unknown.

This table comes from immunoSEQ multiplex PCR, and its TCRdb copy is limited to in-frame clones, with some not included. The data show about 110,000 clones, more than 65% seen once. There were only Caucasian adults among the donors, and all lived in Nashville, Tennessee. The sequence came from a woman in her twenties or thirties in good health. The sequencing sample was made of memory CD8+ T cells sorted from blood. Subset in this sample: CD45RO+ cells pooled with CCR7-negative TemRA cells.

DNA for the CDR3: TGTGCCAGCAGCTTAAGTTCCCCTCCGGGGGAGATCCCAGATACGCAGTATTTT. It encodes CASSLSSPPGEIPDTQYF. The rearrangement joins TRBV13 to TRBJ2-3, with a weak D call TRBD2 (6 bases). Trimming cost V 2 bases and J 4 bases, with 22 bases left between them. CDR1 PRHDT and CDR2 FYEKMQ come from the germline V gene (reference sequence). The CDR3 consists of 18 residues.